One sample yielded the 27 T cell receptor beta chains listed below, sequenced in a study of cytomegalovirus exposure and HLA in healthy donors. This PCR relied on a set of 60 Vbeta primers and 13 Jbeta primers. Only in-frame clones appear in the TCRdb table, and some are missing; sequencing was by immunoSEQ multiplex PCR. This repertoire shows around 170,000 clones, around four fifths found once; its top ten account for roughly 0.8%. Source material: PBMCs. Source of these receptors: a woman younger than 30 in good health and CMV-seronegative.

This chain joins TRBV13 and TRBJ2-7, with TRBD1 matching over 8 bases. The CDR3 is made up of 14 amino acids. Germline V gene sequence: CDR1 PRHDT, CDR2 FYEKMQ (reference sequence). With 5 bases clipped from V and 5 bases from J, the junction kept 8 bases outside the gene matches. The CDR3 sequence: CASSPRTGKDEQYF. CDR3 in DNA: TGTGCCAGCAGCCCCCGGACAGGGAAAGACGAGCAGTACTTC.

The J gene is TRBJ1-2, the V gene TRBV14, with D tentatively TRBD1 (6 bases). This CDR3 comprises 14 residues. Germline V CDR1 and CDR2: SGHDN, FVKESK. Trimming pared 4 bases from V and 1 base from J, leaving 10 bases between. The CDR3 DNA follows: TGTGCCAGCAGCCTCCAGGACAGTAACTATGGCTACACCTTC. It yields the protein CASSLQDSNYGYTF.

The chain couples TRBV5-1 to TRBJ1-1, with 8 nucleotides matching TRBD1. This CDR3 comprises 17 residues. V was pared by 1 base and J by 0 bases, with 8 bases of the junction left unmatched. The germline gives CDR1 SGHRS, CDR2 YFSETQ. The CDR3 DNA reads as TGCGCCAGCAGCTTGCCGCGACAGGGGATTATGAACACTGAAGCTTTCTTT. Amino acids: CASSLPRQGIMNTEAFF. Full variable domain (outside the CDR3, taken from reference TRBV5-1 and TRBJ1-1): KAGVTQTPRYLIKTRGQQVTLSCSPISGHRSVSWYQQTPGQGLQFLFEYFSETQRNKGNFPGRFSGRQFSNSRSEMNVSTLELGDSALYLCASSLPRQGIMNTEAFFGQGTRLTVV.

CDR3 region: CASSPGTDTQPQHF. The CDR3, as DNA: TGTGCCAGCTCACCGGGGACAGATACTCAGCCCCAGCATTTT. This chain links TRBV18 with TRBJ1-5; 7 positions match TRBD1. Germline CDR1 reads KGHSH; CDR2 reads LQKENI. V dropped 3 bases and J dropped 6; count of bases not matched to a gene: 5. There are 14 residues in the CDR3.

This chain connects TRBV5-1 to TRBJ1-2; D is possibly TRBD1 (5 bases). Trimming pared 5 bases from V and 3 bases from J, leaving 17 bases between. The CDR3 runs to 15 residues. CDR1 is SGHRS and CDR2 is YFSETQ in the germline V gene. CDR3 protein: CASSLAEGAHYGYTF. CDR3 DNA: TGCGCCAGCAGTCTTGCAGAAGGGGCCCACTATGGCTACACCTTC.

The chain uses TRBV7-8 and TRBJ2-5, with 8 bases that match TRBD2. The germline V gene has CDR1 SGHVS and CDR2 FQNEAQ. Trimming removed 5 bases from V and 5 bases from J; junction bases left unmatched: 13. This CDR3 region has 16 residues. CDR3 region: CASSLGEAAGVETQYF. The CDR3 DNA sequence: TGTGCCAGCAGCCTAGGGGAGGCAGCGGGAGTGGAGACCCAGTACTTC.

Written as DNA, the CDR3 is TGCGCCAGCAGCATAGATCCGGGACAGGGTCGTTCGGGGGCCAACGTCCTGACTTTC. Its protein product is CASSIDPGQGRSGANVLTF. The gene calls are TRBV5-1 and TRBJ2-6, with TRBD1 matching 9 bases. The V segment lost 4 bases and the J segment 4 bases; nucleotides outside the gene matches: 15. CDR1 SGHRS and CDR2 YFSETQ come from the germline V gene. This CDR3 has 19 amino acids. The full variable domain, completed using reference TRBV5-1 and TRBJ2-6, is KAGVTQTPRYLIKTRGQQVTLSCSPISGHRSVSWYQQTPGQGLQFLFEYFSETQRNKGNFPGRFSGRQFSNSRSEMNVSTLELGDSALYLCASSIDPGQGRSGANVLTFGAGSRLTVL.

The chain joins TRBV10-2 to TRBJ1-1; D not certain. The germline CDR1 and CDR2 sequences are WSHSY and SAAADI. Trimming pared 7 bases from V and 6 bases from J, leaving 15 bases between. This CDR3 is built from 13 residues. The CDR3 nucleotides read TGCGCCAGCATCGGCGCCCCCCGGGCTGAAGCTTTCTTT. Translation: CASIGAPRAEAFF.

The rearrangement joins TRBV30 to TRBJ2-5; tentative D call: TRBD1 (9 bases). The V end was cut by 4 bases, the J end by 5 bases, with 38 bases between. This CDR3 has 21 amino acids. Germline CDR1 GTSNPN, CDR2 SVGIG (reference sequence). CDR3 loop: CAWTPGQGNGTSGKRGETQYF. The CDR3 bases are TGTGCCTGGACCCCAGGACAGGGGAATGGAACTAGCGGCAAGAGGGGGGAGACCCAGTACTTC.

The rearrangement links TRBV5-4 to TRBJ2-5; D perhaps matches TRBD1 (5 bases). The CDR3 covers 14 residues. The germline V and J ends were trimmed by 2 bases and 2 bases, with 10 bases remaining between them. Germline CDR1 and CDR2: SGHNT and YYREEE (reference sequence). CDR3 sequence reads: CASSFDPGQETQYF. Written as DNA, the CDR3 is TGTGCCAGCAGCTTTGATCCAGGGCAAGAGACCCAGTACTTC.

This clone has a handful of counts. The chain carries TRBV19 and TRBJ1-1, with no clear D. The CDR3 is made up of 13 amino acids. Between the trimmed V and J ends, which lost 7 bases and 3 bases, there was a span of 12 bases. Germline CDR1 is LNHDA and CDR2 is SQIVND (reference sequence). The CDR3 sequence is CASKRVVDTEAFF. Written as DNA, the CDR3 is TGTGCCAGTAAGAGGGTTGTCGACACTGAAGCTTTCTTT.

This rearrangement joins TRBV7-2 to TRBJ2-5; no reliable D call. The CDR3 length is 13 residues. CDR1 and CDR2 (germline): SGHTA, FQGNSA. V was clipped by 11 bases and J by 5 bases, with 18 bases between them. The CDR3 nucleotides read TGTGCCGTTTCCCTCCTGTTACGGGAGACCCAGTACTTC. Translation: CAVSLLLRETQYF.

This clone was observed a handful of times. CDR3 in amino acids: CASSKRIIQRSQPQHF. The CDR3 DNA follows: TGTGCCAGCAGCAAAAGGATTATTCAAAGGAGTCAGCCCCAGCATTTT. The rearrangement links TRBV21-1 to TRBJ1-5. TRBV21-1 is designated a pseudogene. This CDR3 has 16 amino acids.

The chain has TRBV5-4 and TRBJ2-5; 10 bases agree with TRBD1. The V gene's germline CDR1 is SGHNT and CDR2 YYREEE (reference sequence). CDR3 length: 12 amino acids. The CDR3 loop is CAMGQGKETQYF. DNA of the CDR3: TGTGCTATGGGACAGGGGAAAGAGACCCAGTACTTC. Full variable domain (missing parts from reference TRBV5-4 and TRBJ2-5): ETGVTQSPTHLIKTRGQQVTLRCSSQSGHNTVSWYQQALGQGPQFIFQYYREEENGRGNFPPRFSGLQFPNYSSELNVNALELDDSALYLCAMGQGKETQYFGPGTRLLVL.

This sequence joins TRBV7-2 and TRBJ2-7; 11 nucleotides align to TRBD2. With V trimmed by 4 bases and J by 2 bases, 13 bases remained unmatched. CDR3 length: 18 residues. The germline V gene encodes CDR1 SGHTA and CDR2 FQGNSA. The CDR3 sequence: CASSSTGTGTSGPYEQYF. The CDR3 DNA sequence: TGTGCCAGCAGCTCCACCGGGACAGGGACTAGCGGTCCCTACGAGCAGTACTTC. Looking up the rest from reference TRBV7-2 and TRBJ2-7 gives the full variable domain: GAGVSQSPSNKVTEKGKDVELRCDPISGHTALYWYRQSLGQGLEFLIYFQGNSAPDKSGLPSDRFSAERTGGSVSTLTIQRTQQEDSAVYLCASSSTGTGTSGPYEQYFGPGTRLTVT.

The chain employs TRBV30 and TRBJ1-1; no clear D. V lost 2 bases and J lost 5, with 12 bases in between. The germline gives CDR1 GTSNPN, CDR2 SVGIG (reference sequence). CDR3 length: 13 amino acids. CDR3 in amino acids: CAWSLNGLTEAFF. The CDR3 DNA is TGTGCCTGGAGTCTTAATGGGCTAACTGAAGCTTTCTTT. The full variable domain, in which reference TRBV30 and TRBJ1-1 provide the parts outside the CDR3, is SQTIHQWPATLVQPVGSPLSLECTVEGTSNPNLYWYRQAAGRGLQLLFYSVGIGQISSEVPQNLSASRPQDRQFILSSKKLLLSDSGFYLCAWSLNGLTEAFFGQGTRLTVV.

This chain uses TRBV7-9 with TRBJ1-2; D uncertain. The CDR3 runs 14 residues. V was pared by 4 bases and J by 3 bases, with 12 bases between. The germline V gene encodes CDR1 SEHNR and CDR2 FQNEAQ (reference sequence). In nucleotides, the CDR3 is TGTGCCAGCAGCTCGGGAGGGATGGACTATGGCTACACCTTC. As protein: CASSSGGMDYGYTF.

J is TRBJ2-7 and V is TRBV19, with D maybe TRBD2 (5 bases). The germline V gene encodes CDR1 LNHDA and CDR2 SQIVND (reference sequence). Trimming removed 6 bases at V and 0 bases at J, with 12 bases between. The CDR3 loop spans 14 amino acids. CDR3 residues: CASRPVGSSYEQYF. CDR3 DNA: TGTGCCAGTAGGCCTGTGGGGAGCTCCTACGAGCAGTACTTC.

This chain joins TRBV5-6 and TRBJ2-7; no definite D call. V shed 0 bases and J shed 6 bases, with 7 bases lying between them. Germline V lookup: CDR1 SGHDT, CDR2 YYEEEE. This CDR3 comprises 12 residues. CDR3 residues: CASSLVSSEQYF. The CDR3 nucleotides read TGTGCCAGCAGCTTGGTTTCTTCCGAGCAGTACTTC.

The genes are TRBV5-1 and TRBJ2-1, with 8 bases lining up with TRBD2. This CDR3 has 17 residues. Germline CDR1 is SGHRS and CDR2 is YFSETQ. Trimming cost V 0 bases and J 4 bases; bases outside gene matches: 9. CDR3 protein: CASSLGLRRGVYNEQFF. In DNA form, the CDR3 reads TGCGCCAGCAGCTTGGGCCTACGGCGGGGGGTATACAATGAGCAGTTCTTC.

The chain couples TRBV7-9 to TRBJ1-6; 8 positions agree with TRBD1. Germline-derived CDR1 and CDR2 are SEHNR and FQNEAQ (reference sequence). V lost 5 bases, J lost 7 bases, and 7 bases stayed unmatched. The CDR3 runs to 15 residues. The CDR3 DNA is TGTGCCAGCAGCCCGGCCGGACAGGGCAATTCACCCCTCCACTTT. It yields the protein CASSPAGQGNSPLHF.

As DNA, the CDR3 is TGTGCCAGCAACCGACAGGGGGCGCTTTTGGGCGAGCAGTACTTC. This sequence encodes CASNRQGALLGEQYF. The V gene is TRBV6-1, the J gene TRBJ2-5; 10 bases match TRBD1. Judging by the DNA end, TRBJ2-7 fits better; the J call may be wrong. This CDR3 is 15 amino acids long. Per the germline V gene, CDR1 is MNHNS and CDR2 is SASEGT.

The chain combines TRBV6-5 with TRBJ2-5; the match to TRBD1 covers 7 bases. Germline CDR1 reads MNHEY; CDR2 reads SVGAGI. This CDR3 is 15 amino acids long. Trimming at V came to 3 bases and at J to 5 bases, leaving 9 bases not matched to a gene. Written as DNA, the CDR3 is TGTGCCAGCAGTTATTCGGACAGGATGAGGGAGACCCAGTACTTC. Its protein product is CASSYSDRMRETQYF.

The V and J genes are TRBV7-3 and TRBJ2-7; D ambiguous. CDR1 is SGHTA, CDR2 FQGTGA, per germline. CDR3 size: 15 residues. V lost 1 base, J lost 7 bases, and 17 bases lay in between. The chain's CDR3 is CASSLKGDPSVEQYF. DNA for the CDR3: TGTGCCAGCAGCTTAAAAGGAGACCCGTCTGTAGAGCAGTACTTC.

The chain uses TRBV28 and TRBJ1-5; TRBD1 aligns across 8 bases. The CDR3 loop spans 15 amino acids. J was trimmed by 3 bases and V by 3 bases; bases with no gene match: 4. Germline CDR1 and CDR2: MDHEN and SYDVKM. In DNA, the CDR3 is TGTGCCAGCAGTTTGACAGGGGCCACCAATCAGCCCCAGCATTTT. As protein: CASSLTGATNQPQHF.

This clone was seen just once. The chain combines TRBV19 with TRBJ2-7; D is uncertain. This CDR3 comprises 13 residues. The germline CDR1 and CDR2 sequences are LNHDA and SQIVND (reference sequence). Trimming shortened V by 8 bases and J by 2 bases, and 13 bases separated the two germline ends. The CDR3 DNA reads TGTGCCAGTTCCCCTTATCAGACCTACGAGCAGTACTTC. Protein product: CASSPYQTYEQYF.

DNA of the CDR3: TGTGCCAGCAGCTCCATGAACACCATATATTTT. Translated, it gives CASSSMNTIYF. This chain joins TRBV7-2 and TRBJ1-3; D unresolved. Germline CDR1 is SGHTA and CDR2 is FQGNSA. The V end lost 4 bases, the J end lost 7 bases, and 5 bases lay between the germline ends. The CDR3 runs to 11 residues.